Presented here are 31 T cell receptor beta chains from one specimen sequenced in a study of CD8 T cells in ankylosing spondylitis (dated by TCRdb to 2016 to 2017). Overall study results and their limits: A TCR beta motif of several highly homologous amino acid variants appeared characteristic of blood from ankylosing spondylitis patients.

Library preparation employed 5' RACE. Sequencing relied on an Illumina HiSeq 2500. TCRdb took the public reads, trimmed them with fastp at Q25, ran MiXCR for clone calling and kept in-frame beta chains. Entries are consolidated by CDR3 protein sequence, retaining the most common genes and DNA. The sample records approximately 540,000 distinct CDR3 sequences, approximately 11% of which are singletons. The ten largest make up approximately 6.2% of the sample. No antigens are known for them. The sample comprised blood, either unsorted or a sorted T cell fraction (not recorded which). Receptors were obtained from a male donor with ankylosing spondylitis.

This clonotype was seen more than once but under ten times. The CDR3 region has the DNA TGTGCCAGCAGCCAAGAAGGATCCGGGGCTTTCTTT. Translating it yields CASSQEGSGAFF. The J gene is TRBJ1-1, the V gene TRBV3-1; D is ambiguous. The CDR3 has 12 residues. V lost 0 bases and J lost 11, with 10 bases in between. Germline CDR1 LGHDT, CDR2 YNNKEL (reference sequence).

This clonotype showed up just a few times. CDR3 nucleotides: TGCAGTGCCTACTTAGCCCGGGAGAACTATGGCTACACCTTC. Its protein product is CSAYLARENYGYTF. This sequence joins TRBV20-1 and TRBJ1-2, with D unclear. Germline CDR1 and CDR2: DFQATT and SNEGSKA (reference sequence). The CDR3 runs to 14 residues. Trimming removed 6 bases at V and 2 bases at J, with 16 bases between.

This clonotype was detected only a few times. V gene TRBV18 combines with J gene TRBJ2-6; D may be TRBD1 or TRBD2 (6 bases each). The germline CDR1 and CDR2 sequences are KGHSH and LQKENI. Trimming took 3 bases from V and 5 from J, leaving 14 bases between them. CDR3 length: 16 residues. The CDR3 loop is CASSPISGARANVLTF. DNA for the CDR3: TGTGCCAGCTCACCGATTTCGGGGGCAAGGGCCAACGTCCTGACTTTC.

The chain joins TRBV7-9 to TRBJ2-1, with 10 positions matching TRBD1. The CDR3 totals 15 residues. Germline V gives CDR1 SEHNR, CDR2 FQNEAQ (reference sequence). V shed 5 bases and J 7 bases; nucleotides not matched to a gene: 8. CDR3 in DNA: TGTGCCAGCAGCGCCGGGACAGGGGAAGGGAATGAGCAGTTCTTC. Translated, it gives CASSAGTGEGNEQFF. Supplemented by reference TRBV7-9 and TRBJ2-1, the full variable domain reads DTGVSQNPRHKITKRGQNVTFRCDPISEHNRLYWYRQTLGQGPEFLTYFQNEAQLEKSRLLSDRFSAERPKGSFSTLEIQRTEQGDSAMYLCASSAGTGEGNEQFFGPGTRLTVL.

This clonotype was seen a handful of times. The V and J genes are TRBV27 and TRBJ2-5; D is undetermined. The CDR3 is made up of 15 amino acids. Trimming took off 0 bases at V and 4 bases at J, with 12 bases between the two ends. Germline assignment: CDR1 MNHEY and CDR2 SMNVEV (reference sequence). For the CDR3, the DNA is TGTGCCAGCAGTTTATCGGCTCCGGACGGAGAGACCCAGTACTTC. Translated, it gives CASSLSAPDGETQYF.

This clonotype came up many times. The genes are TRBV12-3 or TRBV12-4 and TRBJ1-5, with D possibly matching TRBD1 (5 bases). The CDR3 runs to 14 residues. Trimming took off 1 base at V and 7 bases at J, with 11 bases between the two ends. The CDR3 protein is CASSLGGVKQPQHF. Written as DNA, the CDR3 is TGTGCCAGCAGTTTAGGGGGGGTGAAACAGCCCCAGCATTTT.

The rearrangement joins TRBV12-3 or TRBV12-4 to TRBJ2-1; 8 positions match TRBD1. The V and J ends lost 3 bases and 8 bases, in that order; junction bases with no gene match: 9. This CDR3 has 15 amino acids. This CDR3 reads CASSFSGQGRHEQFF. CDR3 nucleotide sequence: TGTGCCAGCAGTTTTTCAGGACAGGGTCGGCATGAGCAGTTCTTC.

This clonotype occurred a few times. The CDR3 nucleotides read TGTGCCAGCAGCTTGGGAGGGGGACTAGCTGCGGATACGCAGTATTTT. Protein sequence: CASSLGGGLAADTQYF. J is TRBJ2-3 and V is TRBV5-4; the match to TRBD2 covers 9 bases. Germline CDR1 and CDR2: SGHNT and YYREEE (reference sequence). Losses at the gene ends were 0 bases for V and 6 bases for J; bases not matched to a gene: 8. The length of the CDR3 is 16 residues. The variable domain in full, with the rest retrieved from reference TRBV5-4 and TRBJ2-3, is ETGVTQSPTHLIKTRGQQVTLRCSSQSGHNTVSWYQQALGQGPQFIFQYYREEENGRGNFPPRFSGLQFPNYSSELNVNALELDDSALYLCASSLGGGLAADTQYFGPGTRLTVL.

There are many counts of this clonotype. This chain connects TRBV12-3 or TRBV12-4 to TRBJ2-2; no firm D call. The CDR3 has 13 amino acids. V was cut by 5 bases and J by 4 bases, with 8 bases left in between. This CDR3 is CASSPEATGELFF. CDR3 nucleotide sequence: TGTGCCAGCAGTCCCGAGGCCACCGGGGAGCTGTTTTTT.

V gene TRBV30 combines with J gene TRBJ2-5; weak D call: TRBD2 (5 bases). The V gene's germline CDR1 is GTSNPN and CDR2 SVGIG (reference sequence). V shed 2 bases and J shed 1 base, with 8 bases lying between them. CDR3 size: 13 residues. The CDR3 coding sequence is TGTGCCTGGAGTTTTAGCGCCCAAGAGACCCAGTACTTC. This gives the protein CAWSFSAQETQYF.

V gene TRBV20-1 combines with J gene TRBJ2-1, with 7 positions matching TRBD2. The CDR3 sequence is 16 residues long. Trimming took 5 bases from V and 1 from J; bases not matched to a gene: 11. Looked up from germline, CDR1 is DFQATT and CDR2 is SNEGSKA (reference sequence). This CDR3 is CSADDPGGSSYNEQFF. The CDR3 DNA is TGCAGTGCTGACGATCCCGGCGGGAGTTCCTACAATGAGCAGTTCTTC.

This clonotype appeared a few times. The chain carries TRBV12-3 or TRBV12-4 and TRBJ1-1, with D perhaps matching TRBD1 (6 bases). Between the trimmed V and J ends, which lost 6 bases and 1 base, there was a span of 15 bases. The CDR3 runs to 15 residues. The CDR3 DNA is TGTGCCAGCAGCCACTTGGGGACATGGAACACTGAAGCTTTCTTT. This encodes CASSHLGTWNTEAFF.

This clonotype was found a few times. V and J are TRBV6-5 and TRBJ2-1; TRBD2 matches 8 bases. The ends lost 2 bases at V and 8 bases at J; junction bases unmatched: 11. The CDR3 totals 16 residues. CDR1 and CDR2 from the germline V gene are MNHEY and SVGAGI. In nucleotides, the CDR3 is TGTGCCAGCAGTTACCCCGGGTTTAGCGGGGTCGATGAGCAGTTCTTC. Translated, it gives CASSYPGFSGVDEQFF.

Ten or more counts support this clonotype. This chain connects TRBV2 to TRBJ1-2, with D perhaps TRBD1 (6 bases). Germline CDR1 and CDR2: SNHLY and FYNNEI. V lost 6 bases to trimming and J lost 1 base, with 12 bases between them. The CDR3 sequence is 14 residues long. The CDR3 here is CASRATDSNYGYTF. In DNA, the CDR3 is TGTGCCAGCAGGGCCACGGACAGTAACTATGGCTACACCTTC.

The chain links TRBV12-3 or TRBV12-4 to TRBJ2-1; the match to TRBD1 covers 8 bases. V was clipped by 3 bases and J by 2 bases; unmatched bases: 3. The CDR3 totals 15 residues. CDR3 amino acids: CASSFYRGAYNEQFF. CDR3 in DNA: TGTGCCAGCAGTTTTTACAGGGGGGCCTACAATGAGCAGTTCTTC.

This clonotype was found a few times. The CDR3, as DNA: TGTGCCAGCAGTTTACACGTGACCGGGGAGCTGTTTTTT. It codes for CASSLHVTGELFF. V gene TRBV2 combines with J gene TRBJ2-2; no clear D gene. V was pared by 5 bases and J by 5 bases, with 9 bases between. Germline V gives CDR1 SNHLY, CDR2 FYNNEI. The CDR3 has 13 residues.

J is TRBJ2-6 and V is TRBV5-1; D gene ambiguous. The CDR3 contains 16 residues. V was clipped by 6 bases and J by 0 bases, with 13 bases between them. Germline lookup yields CDR1 SGHRS and CDR2 YFSETQ. CDR3 in amino acids: CASTLGENSGANVLTF. The CDR3 DNA follows: TGCGCCAGCACCCTCGGCGAAAACTCTGGGGCCAACGTCCTGACTTTC.

Ten or more counts support this clonotype. The chain employs TRBV7-2 and TRBJ2-1; D perhaps matches TRBD2 (5 bases). The CDR3 length is 17 residues. Trimming removed 0 bases at V and 0 bases at J, with 12 bases between. CDR1 and CDR2 (germline): SGHTA, FQGNSA. For the CDR3, the DNA is TGTGCCAGCAGCTTAGCGCCGCGGGCCGGCTCCTACAATGAGCAGTTCTTC. Its translation: CASSLAPRAGSYNEQFF.

Here the CDR3 DNA reads TGTGCCAGCTCACCACCGATCTCCGGGACAGGGAAGCGCGAGCAGTACTTC. It encodes CASSPPISGTGKREQYF. The rearrangement links TRBV18 to TRBJ2-7; TRBD1 aligns across 9 bases. V lost 0 bases to trimming and J lost 6 bases; unmatched junction nucleotides: 12. Germline V lookup: CDR1 KGHSH, CDR2 LQKENI. CDR3 length equals 17 residues.

This chain uses TRBV15 with TRBJ2-5; D assignment may be TRBD1 or TRBD2 (5 bases each). The CDR3 contains 15 residues. Germline-derived CDR1 and CDR2 are LNHNV and YYDKDF (reference sequence). V was cut by 1 base and J by 2 bases, with 11 bases left in between. The CDR3 reads CATSRAGLAQETQYF. In nucleotides, the CDR3 is TGTGCCACCAGCAGAGCAGGGCTAGCACAAGAGACCCAGTACTTC. Combining the CDR3 with reference TRBV15 and TRBJ2-5 gives the whole variable domain DAMVIQNPRYQVTQFGKPVTLSCSQTLNHNVMYWYQQKSSQAPKLLFHYYDKDFNNEADTPDNFQSRRPNTSFCFLDIRSPGLGDTAMYLCATSRAGLAQETQYFGPGTRLLVL.

This chain links TRBV2 with TRBJ2-2; no firm D call. The length of the CDR3 is 14 residues. Germline loops: CDR1 SNHLY, CDR2 FYNNEI. V gave up 6 bases and J gave up 4 bases, with 12 bases separating them. CDR3 amino acids: CASSRIDRTGELFF. DNA for the CDR3: TGTGCCAGCAGCAGAATCGACCGCACCGGGGAGCTGTTTTTT. Full variable domain (outside the CDR3, taken from reference TRBV2 and TRBJ2-2): EPEVTQTPSHQVTQMGQEVILRCVPISNHLYFYWYRQILGQKVEFLVSFYNNEISEKSEIFDDQFSVERPDGSNFTLKIRSTKLEDSAMYFCASSRIDRTGELFFGEGSRLTVL.

This clonotype has more than one count but fewer than ten. The CDR3 here is CASSTSSGTGANVLTF. In DNA form, the CDR3 reads TGCGCCAGCAGCACGTCCTCAGGGACTGGGGCCAACGTCCTGACTTTC. The V and J genes are TRBV5-1 and TRBJ2-6; maybe TRBD1 (5 bases). The ends were cut back, 4 bases at V and 2 bases at J, with 13 bases in the middle. The CDR3 totals 16 residues. CDR1 and CDR2 from the germline V gene are SGHRS and YFSETQ.

The CDR3 DNA is TGCGCCAGCAGCTTGAACGCGGGAGGCCTCACAGATACGCAGTATTTT. The encoded protein is CASSLNAGGLTDTQYF. The chain has TRBV5-1 and TRBJ2-3, with TRBD2 matching over 8 bases. V trimming: 1 base; J trimming: 2 bases; junction bases outside the gene matches: 6. The CDR3 is made up of 16 amino acids. Germline assignment: CDR1 SGHRS and CDR2 YFSETQ.

This clonotype came up a few times. This chain links TRBV5-1 with TRBJ1-2; perhaps TRBD1 as D (6 bases). This CDR3 comprises 14 residues. CDR1 SGHRS and CDR2 YFSETQ come from the germline V gene. V lost 4 bases and J 7 bases, leaving 17 bases between the germline ends. Here the CDR3 reads CASSPPAGDSGYTF. Written as DNA, the CDR3 is TGCGCCAGCAGCCCGCCCGCAGGGGATTCTGGCTACACCTTC.

This clonotype was found a few times. CDR3 amino acids: CSKRGRDTDTQYF. The DNA for the CDR3 is TGCAGTAAAAGGGGACGGGACACAGATACGCAGTATTTT. V and J are TRBV20-1 and TRBJ2-3, with D possibly being TRBD1 or TRBD2 (5 bases each). V dropped 8 bases and J dropped 2 bases, with 14 bases sitting between them. In germline, CDR1 is DFQATT, CDR2 SNEGSKA (reference sequence). The CDR3 is 13 residues long.

This clonotype was detected a few times. V is TRBV20-1 and J is TRBJ1-1; D is unclear. V shed 1 base and J shed 3 bases, with 9 bases lying between them. Germline V lookup: CDR1 DFQATT, CDR2 SNEGSKA (reference sequence). The CDR3 totals 13 residues. This CDR3 reads CSARASGDTEAFF. The CDR3 nucleotides are TGCAGTGCTAGAGCTAGCGGGGACACTGAAGCTTTCTTT.

The table lists this clonotype with many counts. The chain recombines TRBV6-4 with TRBJ2-2; TRBD1 matches 7 bases. Germline V CDR1 and CDR2: MRHNA, SNTAGT. The CDR3 is made up of 13 amino acids. The junction had 0 bases not matched to a gene; V was cut back by 0 bases and J by 8 bases. The CDR3 nucleotides are TGTGCCAGCAGTGACTCGGACAGGGGGGAGCTGTTTTTT. As protein: CASSDSDRGELFF.

This chain joins TRBV5-1 and TRBJ2-3; a weak D match, TRBD2 (5 bases). The CDR3 runs 16 residues. Germline-derived CDR1 and CDR2 are SGHRS and YFSETQ. Trimming stripped 2 bases from V and 0 bases from J, with 13 bases between. The CDR3 sequence: CASSLLSGTSTDTQYF. The CDR3 DNA follows: TGCGCCAGCAGCTTACTTTCGGGAACAAGCACAGATACGCAGTATTTT.

This clonotype was detected a few times. CDR3 loop: CASGRTSGTTDTQYF. The DNA of the CDR3 is TGCGCCAGCGGTAGGACTAGCGGAACCACAGATACGCAGTATTTT. The chain employs TRBV5-1 and TRBJ2-3, with 10 positions matching TRBD2. This CDR3 spans 15 amino acids. Germline trimming cut 7 bases from V and 2 bases from J; bases unmatched to any gene: 7. Germline V CDR1 and CDR2: SGHRS, YFSETQ.

The rearrangement uses TRBV2 and TRBJ1-2, with 8 bases identical to TRBD1. CDR1 and CDR2 from the germline V gene are SNHLY and FYNNEI. The CDR3 totals 13 residues. Germline trimming cut 8 bases from V and 4 bases from J; bases unmatched to any gene: 6. The CDR3, as DNA: TGTGCCAGCGAAGGGACAGGTTTCTATGGCTACACCTTC. Translated: CASEGTGFYGYTF.

The rearrangement joins TRBV20-1 to TRBJ1-2; possible D gene TRBD1, 5 bases. Trimming pared 3 bases from V and 8 bases from J, leaving 13 bases between. Per germline, CDR1 DFQATT and CDR2 SNEGSKA (reference sequence). The CDR3 sequence is 12 residues long. CDR3 sequence (DNA): TGCAGTGCTAGTTTCAGGGCGAGGGGCTACACCTTC. It encodes CSASFRARGYTF.